Following are 18 T cell receptor beta chains from one sample sequenced in a study of hypomethylating agent response in myelodysplastic syndrome. Some clones are missing from TCRdb's copy, which holds only in-frame ones; the method was immunoSEQ multiplex PCR. The sample includes about 3,500 clones, roughly four fifths of them seen just once. This specimen was bone marrow, taken before or after starting hypomethylating agent treatment for myelodysplastic syndrome (not recorded which). Every receptor here comes from a human donor with myelodysplastic syndrome.

This clone showed up just once. The CDR3 sequence is CARSLVETRENIQYF. The CDR3 DNA follows: TGTGCCAGAAGCTTGGTCGAGACAAGGGAAAACATTCAGTACTTC. The chain couples TRBV5-3 to TRBJ2-4; D uncertain. TRBV5-3 falls under the ORF class, with uncertain function. V was trimmed by 0 bases and J by 5 bases, leaving 12 bases between them. This CDR3 contains 15 residues.

The CDR3 sequence: CAWGRGRTEHYGYTF. The CDR3 DNA is TGTGCCTGGGGCCGGGGACGGACGGAACACTATGGCTACACCTTC. This rearrangement joins TRBV30 to TRBJ1-2, with a possible D match to TRBD1 (5 bases). The V end was cut by 5 bases, the J end by 3 bases, with 19 bases between. CDR3 length equals 15 residues. The V gene's germline CDR1 is GTSNPN and CDR2 SVGIG (reference sequence). Using reference TRBV30 and TRBJ1-2 for the parts outside the CDR3, the full variable domain is SQTIHQWPATLVQPVGSPLSLECTVEGTSNPNLYWYRQAAGRGLQLLFYSVGIGQISSEVPQNLSASRPQDRQFILSSKKLLLSDSGFYLCAWGRGRTEHYGYTFGSGTRLTVV.

V usage is TRBV5-6 and J usage is TRBJ1-2, with D possibly being TRBD1 (5 bases). The CDR3 consists of 14 residues. Germline loops: CDR1 SGHDT, CDR2 YYEEEE. The germline V and J ends were trimmed by 3 bases and 3 bases, with 12 bases remaining between them. The chain's CDR3 is CASSSPGSDYGYTF. The CDR3 nucleotides are TGTGCCAGCAGCTCTCCAGGGTCCGACTATGGCTACACCTTC.

As for this clone: The sample carries other DNA sequences with the same CDR3. The chain is built from TRBV6-4 and TRBJ1-4, with 8 bases that match TRBD1. Per germline, CDR1 MRHNA and CDR2 SNTAGT. This CDR3 has 20 residues. V lost 2 bases and J lost 0; bases outside the gene matches: 14. The CDR3 DNA follows: TGTGCCAGCAGTGACCCCGCAGACAGGGGAAGTCCCCCAACTAATGAAAAACTGTTTTTT. Translated, it gives CASSDPADRGSPPTNEKLFF.

The CDR3 DNA reads as TGTGCCAGTAGGAGGACAGGGGTGAATGAGCAGTTCTTC. This encodes CASRRTGVNEQFF. V usage is TRBV19 and J usage is TRBJ2-1; 9 bases fit TRBD1. The CDR3 loop spans 13 amino acids. The germline gives CDR1 LNHDA, CDR2 SQIVND (reference sequence). V lost 6 bases and J lost 7; bases outside the gene matches: 4.

This rearrangement joins TRBV10-3 to TRBJ1-6; perhaps TRBD1 as D (5 bases). Germline values: CDR1 ENHRY, CDR2 SYGVKD. The CDR3 contains 15 residues. The V end lost 4 bases, the J end lost 3 bases, and 10 bases lay between the germline ends. CDR3 in DNA: TGTGCCATCAGTGGGGACGGAAACTATAATTCACCCCTCCACTTT. Translating gives CAISGDGNYNSPLHF.

This clone was seen a few times. This chain connects TRBV5-1 to TRBJ2-7, with D tentatively TRBD1 (6 bases). The CDR3 sequence is 14 residues long. Germline CDR1 reads SGHRS; CDR2 reads YFSETQ. Trimming stripped 4 bases from V and 0 bases from J, with 11 bases between. CDR3 protein: CASSPQGGSYEQYF. In DNA, the CDR3 is TGCGCCAGCAGCCCACAGGGTGGCTCCTACGAGCAGTACTTC.

The chain couples TRBV30 to TRBJ1-6, with D uncertain. Per germline, CDR1 GTSNPN and CDR2 SVGIG (reference sequence). Trimming left V 1 base short and J 9 bases short, with 10 bases between. The CDR3 has 13 amino acids. The CDR3 here is CAWSGTQGSPLHF. The CDR3 DNA is TGTGCCTGGAGTGGAACCCAAGGTTCACCCCTCCACTTT.

The CDR3 loop reads CASSSWTSGTDEQYF. The CDR3 nucleotides read TGTGCCAGCAGCTCCTGGACTAGCGGGACGGACGAGCAGTACTTC. V is TRBV11-2 and J is TRBJ2-7, with 12 bases matching TRBD2. The V segment lost 4 bases and the J segment 5 bases; nucleotides outside the gene matches: 6. The CDR3 has 15 amino acids. CDR1 is SGHAT, CDR2 FQNNGV, per germline.

V and J are TRBV19 and TRBJ1-6; weak D call: TRBD1 (6 bases). The CDR3 loop spans 15 amino acids. Germline values: CDR1 LNHDA, CDR2 SQIVND (reference sequence). With 6 bases removed from V and 4 bases from J, the gap between germline ends came to 13 bases. The CDR3 bases are TGTGCCAGTAGCCCACAGGGCCCATATAATTCACCCCTCCACTTT. Its translation is CASSPQGPYNSPLHF.

This chain joins TRBV15 and TRBJ1-1; unclear D gene. The CDR3 has 14 amino acids. Germline CDR1 LNHNV, CDR2 YYDKDF (reference sequence). V dropped 0 bases and J dropped 10 bases, with 15 bases sitting between them. In DNA form, the CDR3 reads TGTGCCACCAGCAGAGATAGGAGGGCCGGTAGAGCTTTCTTT. Protein product: CATSRDRRAGRAFF.

The chain links TRBV6-5 to TRBJ2-2; perhaps TRBD2 as D (6 bases). Germline V gene sequence: CDR1 MNHEY, CDR2 SVGAGI. The CDR3 runs to 13 residues. The V gene lost 6 bases and the J gene lost 5 bases, with 10 bases spanning the gap. CDR3 in amino acids: CASRMRGTGELFF. In nucleotides, the CDR3 is TGTGCCAGCAGGATGCGGGGAACCGGGGAGCTGTTTTTT.

The chain employs TRBV28 and TRBJ2-7; D is unresolved. CDR3 size: 14 residues. Trimming stripped 3 bases from V and 5 bases from J, with 14 bases between. Germline V gene data show CDR1 as MDHEN and CDR2 as SYDVKM. This CDR3 is CASSFSPSLHEQYF. The CDR3 region has the DNA TGTGCCAGCAGTTTTAGCCCCAGCCTCCACGAGCAGTACTTC.

The chain uses TRBV19 and TRBJ1-2, with D possibly TRBD1 on 6 matching bases. Germline values: CDR1 LNHDA, CDR2 SQIVND (reference sequence). CDR3 size: 14 residues. V lost 8 bases to trimming and J lost 5 bases, with 18 bases between them. The CDR3 region has the DNA TGTGCCAGTGAAGTCCGGGGGGCCCGGTATGGCTACACCTTC. Translated, it gives CASEVRGARYGYTF.

The V call is TRBV4-1, the J call TRBJ2-2; 7 nucleotides match TRBD2. CDR1 is MGHRA and CDR2 is YSYEKL in the germline V gene. The CDR3 loop spans 18 amino acids. V dropped 0 bases and J dropped 0; count of bases not matched to a gene: 7. The DNA for the CDR3 is TGCGCCAGCAGCCAAGAAAGATGGAGCGGGACGAACACCGGGGAGCTGTTTTTT. Translating it yields CASSQERWSGTNTGELFF.

This chain links TRBV20-1 with TRBJ1-1; the D gene is possibly TRBD1 (5 bases). Germline values: CDR1 DFQATT, CDR2 SNEGSKA (reference sequence). With 5 bases removed from V and 9 bases from J, the gap between germline ends came to 13 bases. The CDR3 spans 11 residues. This CDR3 reads CSAAPGVKAFF. CDR3 nucleotide sequence: TGCAGTGCTGCACCGGGGGTGAAAGCTTTCTTT.

This sequence joins TRBV11-2 and TRBJ1-2; D unresolved. Deletions cut 1 base from V and 8 bases from J, with 14 bases between. CDR3 length: 14 residues. Germline-derived CDR1 and CDR2 are SGHAT and FQNNGV. The CDR3 DNA reads as TGTGCCAGCAGCTTAGGTACGGTTCTGGAAGGCTACACCTTC. This translates into CASSLGTVLEGYTF. The complete variable domain, with remaining parts taken from reference TRBV11-2 and TRBJ1-2, reads EAGVAQSPRYKIIEKRQSVAFWCNPISGHATLYWYQQILGQGPKLLIQFQNNGVVDDSQLPKDRFSAERLKGVDSTLKIQPAKLEDSAVYLCASSLGTVLEGYTFGSGTRLTVV.

This sequence joins TRBV5-5 and TRBJ2-3; possibly TRBD1 for D (6 bases). CDR1 is SGHKS, CDR2 YYEKEE, per germline (reference sequence). Trimming shortened V by 6 bases and J by 4 bases, and 27 bases separated the two germline ends. CDR3 size: 18 residues. As DNA, the CDR3 is TGTGCCAGCACCCCCCCCATGGGTGGCAGGGGAGTACCAGATACGCAGTATTTT. Its protein product is CASTPPMGGRGVPDTQYF. The full variable domain, its missing parts supplied by reference TRBV5-5 and TRBJ2-3, is DAGVTQSPTHLIKTRGQQVTLRCSPISGHKSVSWYQQVLGQGPQFIFQYYEKEERGRGNFPDRFSARQFPNYSSELNVNALLLGDSALYLCASTPPMGGRGVPDTQYFGPGTRLTVL.